A selection of T cell receptor beta chains follows, all from one sample in a study of regulatory T cells in long-lasting Graves disease. TCRdb redid the calling of the multiplex PCR reads with MiXCR, one entry per CDR3 protein. Of 440,000 or so distinct CDR3 sequences listed, just under 15% were seen once; the top ten hold around 17%. Separately, the same data were catalogued under a study of T cells in Graves' hyperthyroidism and ophthalmopathy.

This specimen consisted of peripheral blood mononuclear cells (PBMCs), obtained at new diagnosis, from a patient treated with antithyroid drugs. These receptors were collected from a woman aged 25 to 39 with Graves disease. CDR3s include the opening cysteine and the closing phenylalanine or tryptophan. Each record gives: D gene, clone size, V gene, CDR3 length, J gene, CDR3 protein, CDR3 DNA. The D gene is left open where the match is weak. Part of the rows lack a size; the others show once, few, many or a class for expanded clones.

NA	many	TRBV9	12	TRBJ2-7	CASSRSHYEQYF	TGTGCCAGCAGTCGGAGTCACTACGAGCAGTACTTC
TRBD2	NA	TRBV30	13	TRBJ2-7	CAWRPGRAHEQYF	TGTGCCTGGAGGCCTGGGAGGGCCCACGAGCAGTACTTC
TRBD2	NA	TRBV4-1	17	TRBJ2-5	CASSQPTREGLFKTQYF	TGCGCCAGCAGCCAACCTACCCGGGAGGGGCTTTTTAAGACCCAGTACTTC
TRBD2	NA	TRBV5-6	15	TRBJ2-1	CASSPGLAGRDEQFF	TGTGCCAGCAGCCCGGGACTAGCGGGGAGAGATGAGCAGTTCTTC
TRBD2	many	TRBV11-2	15	TRBJ2-1	CASSLSSGIINEQFF	TGTGCCAGCAGCTTATCGAGCGGGATTATCAATGAGCAGTTCTTC
NA	NA	TRBV2	12	TRBJ2-7	CASTPTAYEQYF	TGTGCCAGCACCCCAACAGCCTACGAGCAGTACTTC
NA	once	TRBV6-1	14	TRBJ1-2	CASSTGDGGYGYTF	TGTGCCAGCAGCACCGGGGACGGAGGTTATGGCTACACCTTC
TRBD2	many	TRBV20-1	13	TRBJ2-7	CSAIGTTVYEQYF	TGCAGTGCTATCGGGACTACTGTCTACGAGCAGTACTTC
NA	few	TRBV24-1	12	TRBJ2-4	CATSDPAGIQYF	TGTGCCACCAGTGATCCGGCGGGCATTCAGTACTTC
NA	many	TRBV24-1	15	TRBJ2-5	CATSDMTTYQETQYF	TGTGCCACCAGTGATATGACCACCTACCAAGAGACCCAGTACTTC
NA	many	TRBV13	15	TRBJ1-3	CASSLSEHSGNTIYF	TGTGCCAGCAGCTTAAGCGAGCACTCTGGAAACACCATATATTTT
NA	many	TRBV18	16	TRBJ1-5	CASSPAVVGRNQPQHF	TGTGCCAGCTCACCAGCAGTAGTAGGTCGCAATCAGCCCCAGCATTTT
NA	many	TRBV24-1	13	TRBJ2-2	CATRGFNTGELFF	TGTGCCACCAGAGGGTTCAACACCGGGGAGCTGTTTTTT
NA	few	TRBV5-6	15	TRBJ1-5	CASSLGGGAWQPQHF	TGTGCCAGCAGCTTGGGGGGGGGGGCTTGGCAGCCCCAGCATTTT
NA	many	TRBV6-5	13	TRBJ2-1	CASSYSWFNEQFF	TGTGCCAGCAGTTACTCGTGGTTCAATGAGCAGTTCTTC
NA	NA	TRBV2	14	TRBJ2-3	CASSDLLSTDTQYF	TGTGCCAGCAGTGATCTTTTAAGCACAGATACGCAGTATTTT
NA	few	TRBV6-2/TRBV6-3	15	TRBJ1-1	CASSYSRGTNTEAFF	TGTGCCAGCAGTTACTCCCGGGGGACGAACACTGAAGCTTTCTTT
TRBD2	many	TRBV12-3/TRBV12-4	14	TRBJ2-2	CASSPSGRSGELFF	TGTGCCAGCAGCCCTAGCGGGAGGAGCGGGGAGCTGTTTTTT
TRBD1	NA	TRBV29-1	14	TRBJ1-5	CSVRDSLSNQPQHF	TGCAGCGTTAGGGACAGCCTTAGCAATCAGCCCCAGCATTTT
NA	few	TRBV25-1	12	TRBJ2-7	CASSRYFDEQYF	TGTGCCAGCAGTCGTTATTTTGACGAGCAGTACTTC
TRBD1	NA	TRBV20-1	14	TRBJ2-7	CSARRDRGPLEQYF	TGCAGTGCTAGACGGGACAGGGGCCCCCTGGAGCAGTACTTC
TRBD1	NA	TRBV20-1	13	TRBJ2-7	CSARDRRVYEQYF	TGCAGTGCTCGGGACAGGAGAGTCTACGAGCAGTACTTC
NA	many	TRBV12-3/TRBV12-4	11	TRBJ1-1	CASSLRVEAFF	TGTGCCAGCAGTTTGCGGGTCGAAGCTTTCTTT
NA	many	TRBV24-1	14	TRBJ2-5	CATSDPNGEETQYF	TGTGCCACCAGTGACCCGAACGGGGAAGAGACCCAGTACTTC
TRBD1	many	TRBV12-3/TRBV12-4	14	TRBJ1-5	CASSSYRGTQPQHF	TGTGCCAGCAGTTCCTACAGGGGAACCCAGCCCCAGCATTTT
TRBD2	few	TRBV6-5	16	TRBJ2-2	CASSYHSGRGTGELFF	TGTGCCAGCAGTTACCATAGCGGGAGAGGAACCGGGGAGCTGTTTTTT
NA	NA	TRBV6-1	14	TRBJ1-5	CASSDVQGIQPQHF	TGTGCCAGCAGTGATGTTCAGGGGATCCAGCCCCAGCATTTT
TRBD1	few	TRBV5-5	16	TRBJ2-4	CASSWRQGSIENIQYF	TGTGCCAGCAGCTGGCGACAGGGCTCCATCGAAAACATTCAGTACTTC
NA	many	TRBV9	13	TRBJ2-7	CASSGEFTYEQYF	TGTGCCAGCAGCGGCGAGTTTACCTACGAGCAGTACTTC
NA	many	TRBV20-1	14	TRBJ2-1	CSASGGAQRNEQFF	TGCAGTGCTAGTGGGGGGGCTCAAAGGAATGAGCAGTTCTTC
NA	NA	TRBV11-2	13	TRBJ2-1	CASSWEVENEQFF	TGTGCCAGCAGCTGGGAGGTAGAAAATGAGCAGTTCTTC
TRBD1	many	TRBV20-1	12	TRBJ1-1	CTPGQGNTEAFF	TGCACCCCAGGACAGGGGAACACTGAAGCTTTCTTT
TRBD1	many	TRBV12-3/TRBV12-4	15	TRBJ1-6	CASAGGSSYNSPLHF	TGTGCCAGCGCAGGGGGTAGCTCCTATAATTCACCCCTCCACTTT
TRBD1	many	TRBV20-1	14	TRBJ2-1	CSAPGTDSYNEQFF	TGCAGTGCTCCCGGGACAGACTCCTACAATGAGCAGTTCTTC
NA	many	TRBV5-1	14	TRBJ2-1	CASSLEREYNEQFF	TGCGCCAGCAGCTTGGAGCGAGAGTACAATGAGCAGTTCTTC
NA	NA	TRBV2	16	TRBJ1-4	CASRPTMGGAGEKLFF	TGTGCCAGCAGACCCACAATGGGGGGCGCAGGTGAAAAACTGTTTTTT
NA	many	TRBV20-1	15	TRBJ1-1	CSAPPQGLTDAEAFF	TGCAGTGCCCCCCCGCAGGGCCTGACCGATGCGGAAGCTTTCTTT
NA	NA	TRBV5-8	15	TRBJ2-2	CASSSGQGLAGELFF	TGTGCCAGCAGCTCAGGGCAGGGACTGGCCGGGGAGCTGTTTTTT
TRBD2	many	TRBV20-1	14	TRBJ2-5	CSAGSGAQQETQYF	TGCAGTGCAGGTAGCGGGGCCCAGCAAGAGACCCAGTACTTC
TRBD1	many	TRBV12-3/TRBV12-4	14	TRBJ2-2	CASRATGDTGELFF	TGTGCCAGCAGAGCGACAGGGGACACCGGGGAGCTGTTTTTT
TRBD1	many	TRBV2	14	TRBJ2-1	CASLETGSYNEQFF	TGTGCCAGCCTGGAGACAGGGTCCTACAATGAGCAGTTCTTC
TRBD1	NA	TRBV10-3	15	TRBJ2-2	CAIKKDRENTGELFF	TGTGCCATCAAGAAGGACAGGGAAAACACCGGGGAGCTGTTTTTT
TRBD1	many	TRBV6-1	16	TRBJ2-7	CASSEGDHRGLYEQYF	TGTGCCAGCAGTGAAGGGGACCACAGGGGTCTCTACGAGCAGTACTTC
NA	many	TRBV18	14	TRBJ1-1	CASAPGQANTEAFF	TGTGCCAGCGCGCCGGGACAAGCGAACACTGAAGCTTTCTTT
TRBD1	NA	TRBV2	14	TRBJ2-4	CASRTGTGENIQYF	TGTGCCAGCAGAACCGGGACAGGGGAAAACATTCAGTACTTC
TRBD1	many	TRBV11-2	16	TRBJ2-1	CASSNLRTGGYNEQFF	TGTGCCAGCAGCAACCTCAGGACAGGGGGTTACAATGAGCAGTTCTTC
NA	many	TRBV28	15	TRBJ2-2	CASSLSQGGTGELFF	TGTGCCAGCAGTTTATCACAGGGAGGCACCGGGGAGCTGTTTTTT
TRBD2	NA	TRBV28	16	TRBJ2-7	CASSFFASGRFYEQYF	TGTGCCAGCAGTTTCTTCGCTAGCGGGAGATTCTACGAGCAGTACTTC
NA	NA	TRBV25-1	11	TRBJ2-7	CASSVRGEQYF	TGTGCCAGCAGTGTCCGGGGCGAGCAGTACTTC
TRBD2	many	TRBV12-3/TRBV12-4	17	TRBJ2-1	CASSLILAGGVYNEQFF	TGTGCCAGCAGTCTCATTCTAGCGGGAGGGGTTTACAATGAGCAGTTCTTC
TRBD1	many	TRBV2	14	TRBJ1-2	CASSGTGALYGYTF	TGTGCCAGCAGCGGAACAGGGGCACTGTATGGCTACACCTTC
TRBD1	few	TRBV29-1	15	TRBJ2-7	CSVEDGTGGSYEQYF	TGCAGCGTTGAAGACGGGACAGGGGGCTCCTACGAGCAGTACTTC
NA	many	TRBV5-8	15	TRBJ1-4	CASSARDLTNEKLFF	TGTGCCAGCAGCGCTAGAGACCTAACTAATGAAAAACTGTTTTTT
NA	many	TRBV2	14	TRBJ1-5	CASSGRPFDQPQHF	TGTGCCAGCAGTGGGAGACCGTTCGATCAGCCCCAGCATTTT
NA	few	TRBV29-1	14	TRBJ1-1	CSVLGGGLNTEAFF	TGCAGCGTTCTCGGCGGGGGGCTGAACACTGAAGCTTTCTTT
NA	many	TRBV20-1	15	TRBJ2-1	CSARVTGTPYNEQFF	TGCAGTGCTAGAGTCACGGGGACCCCTTACAATGAGCAGTTCTTC
TRBD2	many	TRBV18	16	TRBJ2-1	CASSPSGRGSYNEQFF	TGTGCCAGCTCACCGAGCGGGAGGGGCTCCTACAATGAGCAGTTCTTC
NA	many	TRBV3-1	16	TRBJ2-2	CASSQVPGANTGELFF	TGTGCCAGCAGCCAAGTCCCGGGAGCCAACACCGGGGAGCTGTTTTTT
TRBD2	many	TRBV2	15	TRBJ2-2	CASSGEGHVTGELFF	TGTGCCAGCAGTGGGGAGGGGCACGTCACCGGGGAGCTGTTTTTT
NA	many	TRBV4-1	17	TRBJ1-1	CASSHLGGQRMNTEAFF	TGCGCCAGCAGCCACTTAGGGGGGCAACGAATGAACACTGAAGCTTTCTTT